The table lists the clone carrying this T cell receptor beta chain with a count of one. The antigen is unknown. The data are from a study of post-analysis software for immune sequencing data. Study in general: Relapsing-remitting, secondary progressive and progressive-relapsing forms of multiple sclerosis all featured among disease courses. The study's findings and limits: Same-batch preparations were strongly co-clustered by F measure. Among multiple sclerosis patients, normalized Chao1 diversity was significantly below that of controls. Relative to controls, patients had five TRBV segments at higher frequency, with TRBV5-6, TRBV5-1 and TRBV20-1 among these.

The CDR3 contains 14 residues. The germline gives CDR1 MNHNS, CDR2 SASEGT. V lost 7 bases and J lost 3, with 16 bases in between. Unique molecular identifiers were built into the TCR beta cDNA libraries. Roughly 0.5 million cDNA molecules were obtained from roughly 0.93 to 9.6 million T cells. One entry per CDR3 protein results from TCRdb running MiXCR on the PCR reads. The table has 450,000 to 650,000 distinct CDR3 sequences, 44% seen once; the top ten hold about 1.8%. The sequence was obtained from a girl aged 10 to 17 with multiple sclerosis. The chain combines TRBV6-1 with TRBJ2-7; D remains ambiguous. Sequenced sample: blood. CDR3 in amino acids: CASIGWATDYEQYF. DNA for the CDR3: TGTGCCAGCATCGGGTGGGCCACGGACTACGAGCAGTACTTC.